This paragraph reports one T cell receptor beta chain. These data originate in a study of PD-L1 blockade in urothelial cancer. Across the whole study: Each participant's history included 0 to 3 prior chemotherapy regimens.

Sequencing used immunoSEQ multiplex PCR; TCRdb keeps in-frame clones, though not all of them. Among roughly 16,000 clones listed, approximately 90% were seen once. Per the germline V gene, CDR1 is SGHNT and CDR2 is YYREEE (reference sequence). There are 15 residues in the CDR3. Deletions cut 0 bases from V and 5 bases from J, with 14 bases between. This chain links TRBV5-4 with TRBJ2-5; D perhaps matches TRBD2 (6 bases). The receptor comes from a man aged 50 to 60 with urothelial cancer. Source: PBMCs, taken around atezolizumab (anti-PD-L1) treatment. The CDR3 sequence: CASSLGGAWMETQYF. The CDR3 DNA follows: TGTGCCAGCAGCTTGGGCGGGGCGTGGATGGAGACCCAGTACTTC.